This T cell receptor beta chain was profiled in a study of T cell repertoires in cytomegalovirus infection. This clonotype has just a few counts. Its antigen remains unknown. TCRdb re-called the reads through MiXCR, storing one row per CDR3 protein. Of about 920,000 distinct CDR3 sequences detected, less than 35% appear once; the ten largest clones hold around an eighth. The CDR3 contains 14 residues. CDR1 and CDR2 from the germline V gene are MNHEY and SMNVEV (reference sequence). Trimming pared 5 bases from V and 9 bases from J, leaving 14 bases between. Study-level points and caveats: Summed frequency of public TCR beta families distinguished CMV carriers with the relevant HLA. HLA-C-restricted TCR beta clonotypes specific for CMV led the ex vivo response.

Specimen: cultured CD8+ T cells from PBMCs, collected from culture after CMV antigen stimulation. The chain is built from TRBV27 and TRBJ1-6; D possibly corresponds to TRBD1 (5 bases). The source is a human donor in good health (CMV status not recorded). Some clones in this sample may be carry-over from other donors' samples. This CDR3 is CASSPGSGRSPLHF. CDR3 coding DNA: TGTGCCAGCAGTCCAGGGTCCGGGCGTTCACCCCTCCACTTT.